This section outlines one T cell receptor (beta chain) sequence together with its context. This sample is part of a study of blood T cell repertoires in COVID-19. Clones were read by immunoSEQ multiplex PCR, and TCRdb kept only the in-frame ones, dropping some. The sample has more than 150,000 clones, approximately 88% seen once. Germline V gene sequence: CDR1 SGHAT, CDR2 FQNNGV. CDR3 length: 14 residues. V lost 1 base and J 3 bases, leaving 6 bases between the germline ends. Sequences were obtained from peripheral blood. The receptor comes from a man aged 55 to 70 with acute or convalescent COVID-19. This chain links TRBV11-2 with TRBJ1-4; D is unclear. The CDR3 is CASSLGSPNEKLFF. As DNA, the CDR3 is TGTGCCAGCAGCTTAGGCAGTCCTAATGAAAAACTGTTTTTT.